This T cell receptor (beta chain) was captured in a study of OX40 agonist ivuxolimab in advanced cancers. Here immunoSEQ multiplex PCR was the method, and the copy in TCRdb shows in-frame clones only, minus some. The sample holds more than 50,000 clones, 94% seen once. The germline CDR1 and CDR2 sequences are MNHEY and SMNVEV (reference sequence). This CDR3 spans 15 amino acids. The V and J ends lost 5 bases and 3 bases, in that order; junction bases with no gene match: 4. V gene TRBV27 combines with J gene TRBJ2-1; 10 bases align to TRBD2. This TCR was recovered from an adult with an advanced solid tumor such as melanoma, head and neck, liver or kidney cancer. The specimen was CD4+ or CD8+ T cells sorted from blood, collected in a trial of the OX40 agonist ivuxolimab. The DNA of the CDR3 is TGTGCCAGCAGTCGAGGGACTAGCGTCTACAATGAGCAGTTCTTC. Its protein is CASSRGTSVYNEQFF.